This T cell receptor (beta chain) was recovered during a study of blood T cell repertoires in COVID-19. Turning to the study itself: T cells, B-cell-depleted T cells, or PBMCs supplied cDNA or gDNA.

Trimming took off 6 bases at V and 4 bases at J, with 22 bases between the two ends. CDR3 length: 16 amino acids. Germline values: CDR1 SQVTM, CDR2 ANQGSEA. Those enrolled in Seattle joined during active infection and were followed longitudinally afterward. Sequencing used immunoSEQ multiplex PCR; TCRdb keeps in-frame clones, though not all of them. The sample lists some 200,000 clones; 94% were seen once. This sequence joins TRBV29-1 and TRBJ2-1, with D tentatively TRBD1 (6 bases). The TCR was taken from a man in his thirties or forties with COVID-19, enrolled during active disease. The sequenced material came from peripheral blood. The DNA for the CDR3 is TGCAGCGTAACCGAACAACAGGGACCAAAATACAATGAGCAGTTCTTC. This codes for CSVTEQQGPKYNEQFF.